This TCR beta chain was identified during a study of T cells in localized non-small cell lung cancer (dated by TCRdb to 2020 to 2022). Broadly, across the study: The study analyzed T cell repertoires of hundreds of early-stage NSCLC patients, comparing tumors and uninvolved tumor-adjacent lungs. The cohort consisted of roughly 240 treatment-naive NSCLC patients whose localized lung tumors had been resected. NSCLC patients had a mean age of roughly 69 years, and about 140 were male and 85 to 110 female. The study at large found these results: The highest T cell clonality was observed in uninvolved tumor-adjacent lung, where clonality exceeded that of tumor, suggesting that antigenic responses were more focused in uninvolved tumor-adjacent lung. Higher blood T cell density associated with longer overall survival, while higher adjacent-lung clonality associated with shorter survival. Of the top 100 tumor clones, a median of roughly 56 were detected in paired uninvolved adjacent lung; under 35 were also among that lung's top 100. Since the design was exploratory, TCR variables were selected using unadjusted p-values with no false-discovery rate correction. Because multi-region tumor sequencing was not done, intratumor heterogeneity could not be ruled out.

According to the germline V gene, CDR1 reads SGHTA and CDR2 reads FQGTGA. The CDR3 goes from the cysteine to the phenylalanine over 18 residues. The read is trimmed to its CDR3 DNA, 54 bases read in frame from base 1. V and J are trimmed by 5 bases and 7 bases, and the gene matches miss 16 bases of the junction. As regards this clone: This receptor's antigen is unknown. It has no much larger one-base neighbor in the sample; base qualities were not kept.

The immunoSEQ Assay was used to sequence TCR beta CDR3 regions from DNA. In the source study's methods: To compute T cell density, TCR beta template counts were normalized to usable DNA, which was estimated by amplifying housekeeping genes. Using the preseqR package, richness was estimated by extrapolating to 120,000 templates for tissue samples and 400,000 templates for PBMC samples. Clonality was defined as one minus Pielou's evenness. Tissue-enriched TCRs were identified by differential abundance testing using productive amino-acid clonotypes, minimum total count 5 and alpha 0.1. The Jaccard Index and the Morisita Overlap Index were used to measure how much the repertoires overlapped between compartments. GLIPH grouped TCR beta CDR3s together with public tetramer-defined viral CDR3s, and a viral motif had to include at least three viral sequences and also show V-gene enrichment. Not all clones reach the TCRdb copy of this immuneACCESS table, which keeps in-frame sequences only. Checked studies attribute under half of the gap to unresolved V genes and leave the rest unexplained. V, J and clone size reflect that table, while D and trimming were determined from the DNA. Present in this sample are 31,000 or so clones, around 90% of which were seen just once. Less than 3% of the sample lies in the top ten.

At diagnosis, tumor, uninvolved tumor-adjacent lung and peripheral blood were collected and then preserved as a mix of FFPE and fresh-frozen material. For TCR repertoire profiling, the blood samples were analyzed as peripheral blood mononuclear cells. This receptor chain uses TRBV7-3 and TRBJ2-2; the junction holds 10 bases that match TRBD1. The input for sequencing was peripheral blood, taken before any cancer treatment. This clonotype was obtained from a female donor aged 60 or older with stage I lung adenocarcinoma. CDR3 loop: CASSRDVDRGLNDGELFF. The nucleotides are TGTGCCAGCAGCCGAGACGTAGACAGGGGGCTTAATGACGGGGAGCTGTTTTTT.